This T cell receptor beta chain was retrieved from a study of tumor-infiltrating lymphocytes in glioblastoma multiforme. CDR3 length equals 17 residues. Looked up from germline, CDR1 is SGHTA and CDR2 is FQGNSA. V trimming: 4 bases; J trimming: 6 bases; junction bases outside the gene matches: 11. In this sample, this clonotype turned up a few times. TCR beta libraries were built from RNA through three nested multiplex PCR rounds using modified ARM-PCR. TCRdb redid the calling of the multiplex PCR reads with MiXCR, one entry per CDR3 protein. The sample holds tens of thousands of distinct CDR3 sequences, roughly 64% seen once.

This rearrangement joins TRBV7-2 to TRBJ2-1; TRBD2 matches at 11 bases. The receptor comes from a male donor with glioblastoma. Material for sequencing was brain tumor tissue. Written as DNA, the CDR3 is TGTGCCAGCAGCTGGGGAGAAAGACTAGCGGGACGCAATGAGCAGTTCTTC. It translates to CASSWGERLAGRNEQFF.